These 21 T cell receptor beta chains originate from one sample sequenced in a study of T cells in localized non-small cell lung cancer (dated by TCRdb to 2018 to 2020). Library preparation employed the immunoSEQ multiplex PCR assay. Entries here come from immuneACCESS through TCRdb and include only in-frame sequences with V and J called. Some clones fail to appear in such tables; in the studies checked, an unresolved V gene covers under half of the shortfall, and the cause of the remainder is unknown. The sample contains about 1,500 clones, around 20% of them found a single time. The biggest ten clones account for less than 30% of the sample. The input for sequencing was normal lung tissue next to the tumor, taken before any cancer treatment. Every receptor here comes from a male donor aged 60 or older with stage II lung adenocarcinoma.

This clone showed up just a few times. The V call is TRBV6-8, the J call TRBJ2-1; 12 bases agree with TRBD2. V was pared by 7 bases and J by 6 bases, with 7 bases of the junction left unmatched. In germline, CDR1 is MNHGY, CDR2 SAAAGT. The CDR3 is 15 amino acids. CDR3 coding DNA: TGTGCCAGCAACACCGGGACTAGCGGGTTCAATGAGCAGTTCTTC. Residues: CASNTGTSGFNEQFF.

This chain connects TRBV19 to TRBJ2-7; TRBD1 or TRBD2 may be the D gene (6 bases each). Germline V gene sequence: CDR1 LNHDA, CDR2 SQIVND (reference sequence). Trimming stripped 5 bases from V and 4 bases from J, with 12 bases between. The CDR3 extends over 13 amino acids. CDR3 DNA: TGTGCCAGTAGTTCCGGGGGCCTATACGAGCAGTACTTC. It is translated as CASSSGGLYEQYF. The variable domain in full, with the rest retrieved from reference TRBV19 and TRBJ2-7, is DGGITQSPKYLFRKEGQNVTLSCEQNLNHDAMYWYRQDPGQGLRLIYYSQIVNDFQKGDIAEGYSVSREKKESFPLTVTSAQKNPTAFYLCASSSGGLYEQYFGPGTRLTVT.

J is TRBJ1-2 and V is TRBV11-3; D gene uncertain. V lost 1 base to trimming and J lost 3 bases, with 15 bases between them. CDR3 length: 16 amino acids. CDR1 SGHNT and CDR2 YENEEA come from the germline V gene. The CDR3 nucleotides are TGTGCCAGCAGCTTAGTGCTGGGCCAGCCCCACTATGGCTACACCTTC. This sequence encodes CASSLVLGQPHYGYTF.

The V call is TRBV10-2, the J call TRBJ2-3, with TRBD1 matching 8 bases. Germline assignment: CDR1 WSHSY and CDR2 SAAADI. The J segment lost 1 base and the V segment lost 9 bases, leaving 3 bases of the junction unmatched. The CDR3 covers 13 residues. CDR3 sequence reads: CASSRGRTDTQYF. The CDR3 nucleotides are TGCGCCAGTTCCAGGGGGCGCACAGATACGCAGTATTTT.

The genes are TRBV5-1 and TRBJ1-4; maybe TRBD1 (5 bases). Germline V gene sequence: CDR1 SGHRS, CDR2 YFSETQ. There are 14 residues in the CDR3. V was cut by 4 bases and J by 8 bases, with 15 bases left in between. The DNA of the CDR3 is TGCGCCAGCAGCATCGCCGGGACCCAAGAAAAACTGTTTTTT. This codes for CASSIAGTQEKLFF.

Written as DNA, the CDR3 is TGTGCCAGCAGCCGAAGGACGGGAGGCCGCCGTACCGGGGAGCTGTTTTTT. Amino acid sequence: CASSRRTGGRRTGELFF. J is TRBJ2-2 and V is TRBV11-3, with TRBD2 identical over 7 bases. Germline CDR1 SGHNT, CDR2 YENEEA. CDR3 length: 17 amino acids. J lost 5 bases, V lost 5 bases, and 14 bases had no gene match.

This clone showed up just a few times. The chain carries TRBV19 and TRBJ1-2; TRBD1 matches 9 bases. V shed 7 bases, J shed 0 bases, and the junction held 12 bases outside the gene matches. Germline V gene sequence: CDR1 LNHDA, CDR2 SQIVND (reference sequence). The CDR3 has 17 amino acids. CDR3 nucleotides: TGTGCCAGTACCCTGGGACAGGGCCAAAATTCTAACTATGGCTACACCTTC. Protein: CASTLGQGQNSNYGYTF.

The chain couples TRBV11-3 to TRBJ1-2; perhaps TRBD1 as D (6 bases). The germline gives CDR1 SGHNT, CDR2 YENEEA. Trimming left V 4 bases short and J 4 bases short, with 16 bases between. The CDR3 loop spans 15 amino acids. The CDR3 DNA is TGTGCCAGCAGCTCACTCGACAGGATCCTCTATGGCTACACCTTC. Protein sequence: CASSSLDRILYGYTF.

This chain joins TRBV19 and TRBJ2-5; D ambiguous. V was trimmed by 11 bases and J by 4 bases, leaving 20 bases between them. The CDR3 runs to 14 residues. Germline CDR1 is LNHDA and CDR2 is SQIVND (reference sequence). The CDR3 protein is CARAGSLIGETQYF. CDR3 DNA: TGTGCCCGCGCCGGTAGTCTTATAGGAGAGACCCAGTACTTC.

The rearrangement links TRBV4-1 to TRBJ2-7; TRBD1 agrees at 10 bases. The germline V gene has CDR1 MGHRA and CDR2 YSYEKL. This CDR3 comprises 16 residues. Trimming removed 0 bases from V and 5 bases from J; junction bases left unmatched: 7. The CDR3 reads CASSQESGQGFHEQYF. CDR3 in DNA: TGCGCCAGCAGCCAAGAGTCGGGACAGGGGTTCCACGAGCAGTACTTC.

Only a few counts were recorded for this clone. The chain combines TRBV30 with TRBJ1-1; no clear D gene. The CDR3 covers 13 residues. Germline CDR1 reads GTSNPN; CDR2 reads SVGIG (reference sequence). Trimming removed 3 bases from V and 0 bases from J, with 8 bases in between. The CDR3 region is CAWRSGMNTEAFF. CDR3 DNA sequence: TGTGCCTGGAGATCGGGGATGAACACTGAAGCTTTCTTT.

By share, this clone counts as medium-sized. This chain joins TRBV9 and TRBJ2-3; D uncertain. The CDR3 consists of 13 residues. Between the trimmed V and J ends, which lost 6 bases and 2 bases, there was a span of 10 bases. Germline V gene sequence: CDR1 SGDLS, CDR2 YYNGEE. DNA of the CDR3: TGTGCCAGCAACTTGGGATCCACAGATACGCAGTATTTT. Amino acid sequence: CASNLGSTDTQYF.

This chain joins TRBV11-3 and TRBJ2-3; 10 bases map to TRBD2. V dropped 2 bases and J dropped 5; count of bases not matched to a gene: 4. The CDR3 length is 15 residues. CDR1 is SGHNT and CDR2 is YENEEA in the germline V gene. CDR3 protein: CASSLLAGAGDTQYF. The CDR3 DNA reads as TGTGCCAGCAGCTTACTAGCGGGAGCGGGAGATACGCAGTATTTT.

This clone is classed as medium-sized. The chain carries TRBV9 and TRBJ1-5; 10 nucleotides align to TRBD1. Unmatched junction bases numbered 9, after V lost 7 bases and J lost 5 bases. The CDR3 covers 15 residues. Per germline, CDR1 SGDLS and CDR2 YYNGEE. This CDR3 reads CASLADGQGDQPQHF. The CDR3 DNA is TGTGCCAGCCTGGCGGATGGACAGGGGGATCAGCCCCAGCATTTT.

In its sample, this clone is large. The rearrangement joins TRBV11-3 to TRBJ1-3; no definite D call. Trimming took off 4 bases at V and 0 bases at J, with 13 bases between the two ends. The CDR3 consists of 16 residues. Germline assignment: CDR1 SGHNT and CDR2 YENEEA. CDR3 in DNA: TGTGCCAGCAGCTCCCAACAGACGAGCTCTGGAAACACCATATATTTT. Encoded protein: CASSSQQTSSGNTIYF.

V and J are TRBV19 and TRBJ1-2; D gene uncertain. In germline, CDR1 is LNHDA, CDR2 SQIVND (reference sequence). Trimming cost V 5 bases and J 4 bases, with 8 bases left between them. This CDR3 spans 12 amino acids. The CDR3 here is CASSEGTYGYTF. DNA for the CDR3: TGTGCCAGTAGTGAAGGTACCTATGGCTACACCTTC.

Within the sample, this clone is medium-sized (0.01 to 0.1%). The chain couples TRBV11-3 to TRBJ2-1, with a possible D match to TRBD2 (7 bases). The CDR3 loop spans 16 amino acids. The V end lost 3 bases, the J end lost 7 bases, and 19 bases lay between the germline ends. CDR1 is SGHNT, CDR2 YENEEA, per germline. CDR3 sequence: CASSLIGGLLGNEQFF. CDR3 DNA sequence: TGTGCCAGCAGCTTGATAGGGGGACTACTTGGGAATGAGCAGTTCTTC.

The chain joins TRBV18 to TRBJ1-5, with D possibly being TRBD1 (5 bases). CDR1 and CDR2 from the germline V gene are KGHSH and LQKENI. The CDR3 runs 15 residues. V was trimmed by 0 bases and J by 2 bases, leaving 8 bases between them. The CDR3 nucleotides are TGTGCCAGCTCACCACCAGGGACGGGCAATCAGCCCCAGCATTTT. This sequence encodes CASSPPGTGNQPQHF.

This clone was seen a few times. V is TRBV11-3 and J is TRBJ2-3; no clear D. The CDR3 extends over 14 amino acids. Germline CDR1 is SGHNT and CDR2 is YENEEA. Trimming took 5 bases from V and 3 from J, leaving 12 bases between them. The CDR3 region has the DNA TGTGCCAGCAGCCCTGAGGTGCCGACAGATACGCAGTATTTT. Residues: CASSPEVPTDTQYF.

This rearrangement joins TRBV19 to TRBJ1-5; weak D call: TRBD1 (5 bases). The V gene's germline CDR1 is LNHDA and CDR2 SQIVND (reference sequence). V was trimmed by 5 bases and J by 6 bases, leaving 11 bases between them. CDR3 length: 13 residues. The CDR3 DNA reads TGTGCCAGTAGTCCAGGGCCACGTCAGCCCCAGCATTTT. Its protein is CASSPGPRQPQHF.

This clone occurred a few times. The chain combines TRBV9 with TRBJ2-1; D uncertain. The CDR3 runs 15 residues. Germline lookup yields CDR1 SGDLS and CDR2 YYNGEE. V was pared by 5 bases and J by 5 bases, with 17 bases between. The CDR3 nucleotides read TGTGCCAGCAGTGACATCGTAGCAGAACACAATGAGCAGTTCTTC. Translated: CASSDIVAEHNEQFF.